The clone carrying this T cell receptor (beta chain) was seen only a few times. The sample belongs to a study of graft-versus-host responses after intestinal transplantation. Background on the study: The recipients all started with anti-thymocyte globulin induction and then took tacrolimus and steroids for 3 to 4 years. General study results and limits: Within the allografts of patients who had graft-donor T cell macrochimerism, graft-versus-host to host-versus-graft clonal ratios were high. GvH clones were identified in recipient marrow, with some first appearing in ileum or blood.

Trimming at V came to 0 bases and at J to 0 bases, leaving 10 bases not matched to a gene. The CDR3 spans 18 residues. TCRdb's table, derived via immunoSEQ multiplex PCR, lists solely in-frame clones and lacks some. Among approximately 23,000 clones listed, around 47% were seen once. Investigators plated approximately 200,000 CFSE-labeled responder cells together with approximately 200,000 irradiated stimulator cells labeled with violet dye. Upon completion of the reaction, proliferating CFSE-low responders, both CD3+CD4+ and CD3+CD8+, were sorted. Specimen: alloreactive CD8+ T cells from a mixed lymphocyte reaction culture, collected before transplantation. As to subset: CFSE-low proliferating T cells sorted from approximately 6-day pre-transplant mixed lymphocyte reaction (GvH or HvG direction). The chain carries TRBV5-7 and TRBJ2-7; 9 bases match TRBD1. TRBV5-7 is assigned to the ORF class and has an uncertain function. This TCR was sampled from a human patient who was an organ donor for intestinal transplantation. The CDR3 is CASSLAEDRGILSYEQYF. The CDR3 nucleotides read TGTGCCAGCAGCTTGGCTGAGGACAGGGGTATCCTCTCCTACGAGCAGTACTTC.